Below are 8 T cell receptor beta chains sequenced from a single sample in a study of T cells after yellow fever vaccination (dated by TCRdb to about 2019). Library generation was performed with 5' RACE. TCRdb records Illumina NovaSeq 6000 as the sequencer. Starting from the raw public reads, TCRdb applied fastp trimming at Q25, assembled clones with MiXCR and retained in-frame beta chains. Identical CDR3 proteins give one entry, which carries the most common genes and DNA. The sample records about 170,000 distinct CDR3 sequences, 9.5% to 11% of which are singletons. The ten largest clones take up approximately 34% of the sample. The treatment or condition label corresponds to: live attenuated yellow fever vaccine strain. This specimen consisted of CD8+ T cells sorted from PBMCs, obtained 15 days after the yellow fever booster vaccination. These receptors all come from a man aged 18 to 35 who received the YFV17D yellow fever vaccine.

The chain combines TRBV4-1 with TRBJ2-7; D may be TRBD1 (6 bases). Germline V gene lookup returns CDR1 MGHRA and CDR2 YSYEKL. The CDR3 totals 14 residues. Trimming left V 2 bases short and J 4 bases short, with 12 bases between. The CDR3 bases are TGCGCCAGCAGCCAACAAATTACAGGGTACGAGCAGTACGTC. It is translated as CASSQQITGYEQYV.

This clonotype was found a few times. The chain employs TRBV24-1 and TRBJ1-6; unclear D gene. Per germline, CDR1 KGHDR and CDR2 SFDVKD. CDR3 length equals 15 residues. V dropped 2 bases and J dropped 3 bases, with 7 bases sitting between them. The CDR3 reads CATSDSRYYNSPLHF. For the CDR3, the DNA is TGTGCCACCAGTGATTCAAGGTACTATAATTCACCCCTCCACTTT.

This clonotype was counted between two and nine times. CDR3 coding DNA: TGTGCCATCAGGTCCGACAGGGATAAGGGAAGCGAGCAGTACTTC. It is translated as CAIRSDRDKGSEQYF. This sequence joins TRBV10-3 and TRBJ2-7, with TRBD1 identical over 7 bases. The CDR3 is 15 residues long. From germline, CDR1 is ENHRY and CDR2 SYGVKD. V was clipped by 6 bases and J by 6 bases; unmatched bases: 14.

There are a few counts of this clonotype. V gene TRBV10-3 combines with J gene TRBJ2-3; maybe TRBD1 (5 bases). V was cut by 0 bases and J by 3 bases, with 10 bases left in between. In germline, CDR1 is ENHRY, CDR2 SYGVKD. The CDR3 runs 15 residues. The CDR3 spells CAISESRGLTDTQYF. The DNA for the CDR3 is TGTGCCATCAGTGAGTCAAGGGGTTTGACAGATACGCAGTATTTT.

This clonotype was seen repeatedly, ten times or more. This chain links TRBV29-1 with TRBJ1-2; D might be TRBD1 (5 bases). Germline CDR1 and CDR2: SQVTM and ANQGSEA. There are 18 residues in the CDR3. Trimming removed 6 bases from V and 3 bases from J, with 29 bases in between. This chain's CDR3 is CSVELSPHLGDFDYGYTF. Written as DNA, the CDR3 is TGCAGCGTCGAACTCAGCCCCCACCTGGGGGACTTCGACTATGGCTACACCTTC.

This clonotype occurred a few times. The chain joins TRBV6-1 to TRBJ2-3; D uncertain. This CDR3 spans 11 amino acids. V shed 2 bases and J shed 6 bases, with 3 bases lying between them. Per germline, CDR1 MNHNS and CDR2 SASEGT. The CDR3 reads CASSERDTQYF. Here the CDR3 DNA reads TGTGCCAGCAGTGAAAGGGATACGCAGTATTTT.

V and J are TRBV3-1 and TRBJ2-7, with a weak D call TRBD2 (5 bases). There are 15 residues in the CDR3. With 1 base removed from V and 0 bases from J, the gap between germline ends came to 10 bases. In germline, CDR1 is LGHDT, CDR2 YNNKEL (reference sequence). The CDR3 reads CASSQVIGSSYEQYF. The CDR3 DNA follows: TGTGCCAGCAGCCAAGTTATAGGGAGCTCCTACGAGCAGTACTTC.

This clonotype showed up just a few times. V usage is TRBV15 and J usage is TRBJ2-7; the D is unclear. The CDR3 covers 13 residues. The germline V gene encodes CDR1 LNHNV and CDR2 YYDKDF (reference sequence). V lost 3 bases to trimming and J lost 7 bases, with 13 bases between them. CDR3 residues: CATSSLYFGEQYV. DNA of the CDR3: TGTGCCACCAGCAGCCTCTACTTCGGGGAGCAGTACGTC.